The 8 T cell receptor beta chains given below trace back to one sample, sequenced in a study of blood T cell repertoires in COVID-19. The protocol was immunoSEQ multiplex PCR, while the TCRdb copy is restricted to in-frame clones and leaves out a portion. The top ten hold roughly 1.3% of the sample, which has 200,000 to 250,000 clones, about 79% seen once. Sequencing used PBMCs or T cells enriched from blood (not recorded which). The receptors shown here come from a woman aged 40 to 55 with acute COVID-19.

V gene TRBV7-2 combines with J gene TRBJ2-1; a weak D match, TRBD1 (6 bases). CDR1 SGHTA and CDR2 FQGNSA come from the germline V gene. The V end lost 5 bases, the J end lost 5 bases, and 13 bases lay between the germline ends. This CDR3 is built from 14 residues. CDR3 nucleotide sequence: TGTGCCAGCAGCCTACGGACAGCGAACAATGAGCAGTTCTTC. This sequence encodes CASSLRTANNEQFF.

The DNA of the CDR3 is TGTGCCTGGGGGACAGGGAGCTCCTATAATTCACCCCTCCACTTT. Residues: CAWGTGSSYNSPLHF. The rearrangement links TRBV30 to TRBJ1-6; 9 bases line up with TRBD1. This CDR3 has 15 residues. The J segment lost 0 bases and the V segment lost 5 bases, leaving 2 bases of the junction unmatched. Germline CDR1 GTSNPN, CDR2 SVGIG (reference sequence).

The chain links TRBV28 to TRBJ1-6, with 8 bases lining up with TRBD1. CDR3 length: 16 amino acids. The germline V gene encodes CDR1 MDHEN and CDR2 SYDVKM. Trimming at V came to 5 bases and at J to 12 bases, leaving 15 bases not matched to a gene. The CDR3 nucleotides read TGTGCCAGCAGTCCCTTAACGGACAGGGCCAGTGTACCCCTCCACTTT. Its protein is CASSPLTDRASVPLHF. Supplemented by reference TRBV28 and TRBJ1-6, the full variable domain reads DVKVTQSSRYLVKRTGEKVFLECVQDMDHENMFWYRQDPGLGLRLIYFSYDVKMKEKGDIPEGYSVSREKKERFSLILESASTNQTSMYLCASSPLTDRASVPLHFGNGTRLTVT.

This chain joins TRBV6-5 and TRBJ1-1; D gene unclear. V lost 2 bases and J lost 4, with 11 bases in between. CDR3 length equals 14 residues. Per the germline V gene, CDR1 is MNHEY and CDR2 is SVGAGI. CDR3 sequence reads: CASSYKQQATEAFF. The CDR3 DNA sequence: TGTGCCAGCAGTTACAAACAGCAGGCCACTGAAGCTTTCTTT.

The genes are TRBV27 and TRBJ2-7; 8 positions match TRBD1. This CDR3 spans 14 amino acids. Germline assignment: CDR1 MNHEY and CDR2 SMNVEV (reference sequence). Germline trimming cut 6 bases from V and 6 bases from J; bases unmatched to any gene: 10. The CDR3 is CASRPYGQGIEQYF. Here the CDR3 DNA reads TGTGCCAGCAGACCCTATGGACAGGGAATCGAGCAGTACTTC.

The rearrangement uses TRBV9 and TRBJ1-3, with 9 bases that match TRBD1. Germline CDR1 reads SGDLS; CDR2 reads YYNGEE. The CDR3 has 16 residues. V shed 2 bases and J 8 bases; nucleotides not matched to a gene: 11. The CDR3 DNA is TGTGCCAGCAGCGTGTCTACAGGGGGCCTTTCAGACACCATATATTTT. It yields the protein CASSVSTGGLSDTIYF. The variable domain in full, with the rest retrieved from reference TRBV9 and TRBJ1-3, is DSGVTQTPKHLITATGQRVTLRCSPRSGDLSVYWYQQSLDQGLQFLIQYYNGEERAKGNILERFSAQQFPDLHSELNLSSLELGDSALYFCASSVSTGGLSDTIYFGEGSWLTVV.

This clone was recorded once. The V call is TRBV3-1 (or the pseudogene TRBV3-2), the J call TRBJ1-2, with D possibly matching TRBD1 (5 bases). Trimming stripped 3 bases from V and 7 bases from J, with 12 bases between. The CDR3 has 13 amino acids. Looked up from germline, CDR1 is LGHDT and CDR2 is YNNKEL (reference sequence). In nucleotides, the CDR3 is TGTGCCAGCAGCCAGAGGGGAGGTTCTGGCTACACCTTC. This encodes CASSQRGGSGYTF.

This chain links TRBV6-2 or TRBV6-3 with TRBJ1-1, with 8 bases aligning to TRBD1. Germline CDR1 is MNHEY and CDR2 is SVGEGT. The CDR3 has 16 residues. V lost 0 bases, J lost 4 bases, and 7 bases stayed unmatched. In DNA, the CDR3 is TGTGCCAGCAGTTACTCGCCTGGACAGGGCGGCACTGAAGCTTTCTTT. Amino acid sequence: CASSYSPGQGGTEAFF.